This T cell receptor beta chain is from a study of blood T cells in healthy people across ages. The wider study: Template switching recovered approximately one barcoded beta molecule for every two T cells.

This clonotype was seen many times. This CDR3 has 17 residues. The ends were cut back, 7 bases at V and 4 bases at J, with 20 bases in the middle. The V gene's germline CDR1 is MDHEN and CDR2 SYDVKM. Combining a sample-barcoded 5' primer with a J-beta primer mix, a second PCR ran for 7 to 11 cycles. Every molecule of cDNA carried a tag from a template-switch adaptor with 12 random nucleotides. MiXCR, applied by TCRdb to the 5' RACE reads, yields one record per CDR3 protein. The sample consists of 540,000 or so distinct CDR3 sequences, less than 25% of them appearing once. The data were also submitted as part of a second study, on T cells of mothers and their children. As reported in that work: For cDNA synthesis, the complete extracted RNA was used (roughly 1.5 ug per 15 ul). Related mother-child pairs shared slightly more overlap than unrelated pairs, but the difference was non-significant.

The rearrangement uses TRBV28 and TRBJ2-6; TRBD2 might be the D (5 bases). The sequence was obtained from a boy between 10 and 17 years old in good health. Material: blood. This chain's CDR3 is CASNRIAEGTGANVLTF. The CDR3 DNA follows: TGTGCCAGCAACCGAATTGCTGAGGGAACCGGGGCCAACGTCCTGACTTTC.